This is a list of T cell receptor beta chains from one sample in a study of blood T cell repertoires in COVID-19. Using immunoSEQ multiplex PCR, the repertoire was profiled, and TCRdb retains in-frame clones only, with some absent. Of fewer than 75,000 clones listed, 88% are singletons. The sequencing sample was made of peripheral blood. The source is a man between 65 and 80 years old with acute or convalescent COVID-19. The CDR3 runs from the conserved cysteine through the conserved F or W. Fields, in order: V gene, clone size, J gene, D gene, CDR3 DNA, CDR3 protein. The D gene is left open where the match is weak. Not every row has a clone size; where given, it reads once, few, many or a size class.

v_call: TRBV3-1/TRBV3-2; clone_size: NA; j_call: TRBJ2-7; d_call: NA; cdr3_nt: TGTGCCAGCAGCCAAAATTCCGTCTCCTACGAGCAGTACTTC; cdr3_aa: CASSQNSVSYEQYF
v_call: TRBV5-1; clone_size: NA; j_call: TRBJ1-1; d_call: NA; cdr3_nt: TGCGCCAGCACCTTCGGGACTGAAGCTTTCTTT; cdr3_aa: CASTFGTEAFF
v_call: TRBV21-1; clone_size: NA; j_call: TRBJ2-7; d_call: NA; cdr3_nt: TGTGCCAGCAGGAATGACGGGGTCGAGCAGTACTTC; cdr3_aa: CASRNDGVEQYF
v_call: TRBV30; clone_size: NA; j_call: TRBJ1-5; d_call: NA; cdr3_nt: TGTGCCTGGAGTCGTACAGCGGGGGGCGGTCAGCCCCAGCATTTT; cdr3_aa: CAWSRTAGGGQPQHF
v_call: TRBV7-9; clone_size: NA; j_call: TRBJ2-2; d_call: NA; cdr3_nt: TGTGCCAGCAGCCTCACGGGGGGCGCGAACACCGGGGAGCTGTTTTTT; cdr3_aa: CASSLTGGANTGELFF
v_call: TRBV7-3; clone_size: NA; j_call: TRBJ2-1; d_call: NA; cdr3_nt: TGTGCCAGCAGCCGAGACGGGGGGCGCACGATCGATGAGCAGTTCTTC; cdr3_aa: CASSRDGGRTIDEQFF
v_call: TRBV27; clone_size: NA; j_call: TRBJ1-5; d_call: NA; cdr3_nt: TGTGCCAGCAGTTTATTTTCGGGGATACATCAGCCCCAGCATTTT; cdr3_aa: CASSLFSGIHQPQHF
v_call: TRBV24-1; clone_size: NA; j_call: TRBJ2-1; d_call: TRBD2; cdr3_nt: TGTGCCACCAGTGACCCGGGAGGGGCGAATGAGCAGTTCTTC; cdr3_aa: CATSDPGGANEQFF
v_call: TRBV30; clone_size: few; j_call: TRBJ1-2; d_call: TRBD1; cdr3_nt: TGTGCCTGGAGTGCGGGGACAGGAGGTACTAACTATGGCTACACCTTC; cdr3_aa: CAWSAGTGGTNYGYTF
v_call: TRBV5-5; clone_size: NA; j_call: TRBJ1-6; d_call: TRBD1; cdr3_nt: TGTGCCAGCAGCTTGACAGGGGGCTATAATTCACCCCTCCACTTT; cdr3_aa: CASSLTGGYNSPLHF
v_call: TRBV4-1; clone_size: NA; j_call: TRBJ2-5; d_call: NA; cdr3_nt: TGCGCCAGCAGCCAAGGGGTTAGGGGGGGCCAAGAGACCCAGTACTTC; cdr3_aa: CASSQGVRGGQETQYF
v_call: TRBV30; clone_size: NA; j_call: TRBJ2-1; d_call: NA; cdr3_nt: TGTGCCTGGAGTGTACTTAGAGACAATGAGCAGTTCTTC; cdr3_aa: CAWSVLRDNEQFF
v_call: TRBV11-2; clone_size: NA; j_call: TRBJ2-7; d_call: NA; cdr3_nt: TGTGCCAGCAGCTCACCTCATACAGGCACGTACGAGCAGTACTTC; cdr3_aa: CASSSPHTGTYEQYF
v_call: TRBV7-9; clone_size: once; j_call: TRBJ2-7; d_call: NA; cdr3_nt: TGTGCCAGCAGCTTCCCCCGGGTCTCCTACGAGCAGTACTTC; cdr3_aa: CASSFPRVSYEQYF
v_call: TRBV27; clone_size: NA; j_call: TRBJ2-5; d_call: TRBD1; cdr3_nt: TGTGCCAGCAGAGAAGACAGGGTGTCAGAGACCCAGTACTTC; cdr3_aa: CASREDRVSETQYF
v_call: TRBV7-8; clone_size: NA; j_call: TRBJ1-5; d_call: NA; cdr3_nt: TGTGCCAGCAGCTTAGGGGGAGGAAGGGGCAATCAGCCCCAGCATTTT; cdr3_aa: CASSLGGGRGNQPQHF
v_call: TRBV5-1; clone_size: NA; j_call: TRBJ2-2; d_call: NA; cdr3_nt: TGCGCCAGCAGCTTGGCCGCCCTGTTGACAGGCCCCGGGGAGCTGTTTTTT; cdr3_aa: CASSLAALLTGPGELFF
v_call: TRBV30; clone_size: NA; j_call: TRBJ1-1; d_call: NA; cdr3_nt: TGTGCCTGGGGTTCCGCTCGACGGGTAGGCACTGAAGCTTTCTTT; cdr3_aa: CAWGSARRVGTEAFF
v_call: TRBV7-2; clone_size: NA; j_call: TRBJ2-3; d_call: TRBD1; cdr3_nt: TGTGCCAGCAGCTCCCGACAGGGGAGGTTCAAAGATACGCAGTATTTT; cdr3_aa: CASSSRQGRFKDTQYF
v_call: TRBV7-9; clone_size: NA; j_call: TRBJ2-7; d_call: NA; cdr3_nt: TGTGCCAGCAGCGCAGCCGGGAAGCAGTACTTC; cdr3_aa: CASSAAGKQYF
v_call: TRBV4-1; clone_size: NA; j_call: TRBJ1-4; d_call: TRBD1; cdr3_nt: TGCGCCAGCAGCTCACAGGGGAATGAAAAACTGTTTTTT; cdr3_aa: CASSSQGNEKLFF
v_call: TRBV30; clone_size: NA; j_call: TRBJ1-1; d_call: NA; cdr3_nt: TGTGCCTGGAGTGTAACTTACGGGAACACTGAAGCTTTCTTT; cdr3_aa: CAWSVTYGNTEAFF
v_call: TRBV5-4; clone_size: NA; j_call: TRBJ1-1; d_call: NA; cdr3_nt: TGTGCCAGCAGCTCCCCGAAGGGGGAGAGGGGTACTGAAGCTTTCTTT; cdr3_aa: CASSSPKGERGTEAFF
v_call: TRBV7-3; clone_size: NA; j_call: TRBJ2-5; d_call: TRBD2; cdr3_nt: TGTGCCAGCAGCCCCGGACTAGCGGGGGCTCAAGAGACCCAGTACTTC; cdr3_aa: CASSPGLAGAQETQYF
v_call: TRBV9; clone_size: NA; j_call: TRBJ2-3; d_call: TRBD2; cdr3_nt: TGTGCCAGCAGCCTTGCTATAGGGACTAGAAGCACAGATACGCAGTATTTT; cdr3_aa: CASSLAIGTRSTDTQYF
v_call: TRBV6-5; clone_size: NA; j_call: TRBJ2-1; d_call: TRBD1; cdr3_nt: TGTGCCAGCAGTTACCGACAGGGTTCAGCATTTGAGCAGTTCTTC; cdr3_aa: CASSYRQGSAFEQFF
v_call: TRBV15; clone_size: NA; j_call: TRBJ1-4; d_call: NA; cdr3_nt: TGTGCCACCAGCAGCCTTCTTTGGGACACCCGAGAACTTGCAACTAATGAAAAACTGTTTTTT; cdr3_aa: CATSSLLWDTRELATNEKLFF
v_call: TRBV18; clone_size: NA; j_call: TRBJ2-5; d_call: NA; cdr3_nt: TGTGCCAGCTCATACAGGGTACAAGAGACCCAGTACTTC; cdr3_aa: CASSYRVQETQYF
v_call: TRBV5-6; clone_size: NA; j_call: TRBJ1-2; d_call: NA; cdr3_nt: TGTGCCAGCAGCTTGGTCGCAAACCTGGGCGGCTACACCTTC; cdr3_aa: CASSLVANLGGYTF
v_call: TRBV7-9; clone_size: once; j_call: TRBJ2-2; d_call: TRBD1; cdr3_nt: TGTGCCAGCAGCCGACAGGGGGGCACCGGGGAGCTGTTTTTT; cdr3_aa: CASSRQGGTGELFF
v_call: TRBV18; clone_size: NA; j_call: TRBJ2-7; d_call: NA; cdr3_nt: TGTGCCAGCTCACCACCGACCCGTAACCGGGAGGAGCAGTACTTC; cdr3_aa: CASSPPTRNREEQYF
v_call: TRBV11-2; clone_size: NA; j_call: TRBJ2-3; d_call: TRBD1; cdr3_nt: TGTGCCAGCAGCCCGGGGCAGGGGGGCACAGATACGCAGTATTTT; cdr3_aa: CASSPGQGGTDTQYF
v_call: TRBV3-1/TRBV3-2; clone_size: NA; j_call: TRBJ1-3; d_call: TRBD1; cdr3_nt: TGTGCCAGCAGTCGGACAGGGGCTGGAAACACCATATATTTT; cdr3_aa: CASSRTGAGNTIYF
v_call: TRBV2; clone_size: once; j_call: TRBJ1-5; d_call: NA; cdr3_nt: TGTGCCAGCAGTGGACAGGCCTATCAGCCCCAGCATTTT; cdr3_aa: CASSGQAYQPQHF
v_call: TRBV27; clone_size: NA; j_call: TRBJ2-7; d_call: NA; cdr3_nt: TGTGCCAGCAGTTTCGAGGCGGGGTACGAGCAGTACTTC; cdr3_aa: CASSFEAGYEQYF
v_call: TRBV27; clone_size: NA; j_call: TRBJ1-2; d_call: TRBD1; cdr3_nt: TGTGCCAGCAGCCATACAGGGGGTGGCTATGGCTACACCTTC; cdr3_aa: CASSHTGGGYGYTF
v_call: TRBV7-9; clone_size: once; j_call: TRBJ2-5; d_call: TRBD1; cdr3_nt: TGTGCCAGCAGCTTGACAGGGGCCACTTTGGAGACCCAGTACTTC; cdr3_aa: CASSLTGATLETQYF
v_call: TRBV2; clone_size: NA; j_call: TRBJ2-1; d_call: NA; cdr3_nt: TGTGCCAGCAACGACCCGGAGCCACTCAATGAGCAGTTCTTC; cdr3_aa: CASNDPEPLNEQFF
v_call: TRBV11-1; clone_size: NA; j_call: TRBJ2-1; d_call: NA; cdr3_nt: TGTGCCAGCAGCTTACAAAAGCACAATGAGCAGTTCTTC; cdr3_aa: CASSLQKHNEQFF
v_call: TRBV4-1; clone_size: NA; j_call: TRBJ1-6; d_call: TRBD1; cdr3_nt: TGCGCCAGCAGCCTCCGGACAGGGGACTATAATTCACCCCTCCACTTT; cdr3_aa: CASSLRTGDYNSPLHF
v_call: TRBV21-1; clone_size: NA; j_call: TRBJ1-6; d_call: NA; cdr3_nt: TGTGCCAGCAGCACGACAGGGAGCTATAATTCACCCCTCCACTTT; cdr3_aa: CASSTTGSYNSPLHF
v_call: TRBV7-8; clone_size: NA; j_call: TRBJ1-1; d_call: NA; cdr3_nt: TGTGCCAGCAGCTTTCAGGGGAACACTGAAGCTTTCTTT; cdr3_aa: CASSFQGNTEAFF
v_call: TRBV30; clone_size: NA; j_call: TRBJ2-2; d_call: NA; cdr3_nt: TGTGCCTGGACAGGGGCGCACACCGGGGAGCTGTTTTTT; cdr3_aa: CAWTGAHTGELFF
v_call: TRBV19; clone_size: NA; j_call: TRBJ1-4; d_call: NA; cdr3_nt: TGTGCCAGTAGTAACTTAGGGTTTGGAGGACTGTTTTTT; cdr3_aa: CASSNLGFGGLFF
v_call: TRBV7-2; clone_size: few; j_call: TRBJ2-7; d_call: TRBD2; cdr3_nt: TGTGCCAGCAGCTCGGGACTAGCGGGGGGGCCCCCTTTCGAGCAGTACTTC; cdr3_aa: CASSSGLAGGPPFEQYF
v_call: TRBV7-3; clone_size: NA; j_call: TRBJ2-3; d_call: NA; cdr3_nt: TGTGCCAGCAGCTTTAGCGGAACCACAGATACGCAGTATTTT; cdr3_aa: CASSFSGTTDTQYF